This T cell receptor beta chain was recovered during a study of T cells in Graves' hyperthyroidism and ophthalmopathy. General study points: For ophthalmopathy, model prediction preceded onset by a median about 6 months. Researchers found most expanded thyroid clonotypes above 0.001 in blood as well.

Amplification yielded TCR beta CDR3 regions, with RNA transcripts as the source. Primed by the HTBI set, a first-round RT-PCR was run on the TCR CDR3. From the multiplex PCR reads, TCRdb called clonotypes with MiXCR, one entry per CDR3 protein. Of 550,000 to 800,000 distinct CDR3 sequences listed, roughly 15% are singletons. Clinicians diagnosed patients from clinical symptoms, serum thyroxine and TRAb, thyroid ultrasound and orbital computed tomography. This clonotype showed up many times. Its antigen is undetermined. Germline-derived CDR1 and CDR2 are MDHEN and SYDVKM. Between the trimmed V and J ends, which lost 6 bases and 0 bases, there was a span of 12 bases. The CDR3 contains 14 residues.

V usage is TRBV28 and J usage is TRBJ2-7; D may be TRBD1 or TRBD2 (5 bases each). The sample taken for sequencing was blood. This TCR came from a young man with Graves' hyperthyroidism. The CDR3 sequence: CASRDGTLSYEQYF. The CDR3, as DNA: TGTGCCAGCAGGGACGGGACGCTCTCCTACGAGCAGTACTTC.